The clone carrying this TCR beta chain was observed a handful of times. The antigen is undetermined. This sample stems from a study of response to subunit inactivated influenza vaccine. General study results and limits: Authors suggested that a seasonal influenza vaccination recruits few new T cells each time.

Germline V CDR1 and CDR2: KGHSH, LQKENI. This CDR3 is 16 amino acids long. The junction had 7 bases not matched to a gene; V was cut back by 0 bases and J by 6 bases. Each CDR3 protein gets one entry after TCRdb re-called the RT-PCR reads with MiXCR. Here the sample spans some 800,000 distinct CDR3 sequences, about 20% being singletons. Sequenced material: PBMCs from blood, taken about 5 days after vaccination. This sequence joins TRBV18 and TRBJ2-1; 8 bases are a match to TRBD1. This sequence originates from a man over 45 who received an inactivated influenza vaccine. The CDR3 DNA reads TGTGCCAGCTCACCACCGACCGGACAGGGCACCAATGAGCAGTTCTTC. Its protein is CASSPPTGQGTNEQFF.